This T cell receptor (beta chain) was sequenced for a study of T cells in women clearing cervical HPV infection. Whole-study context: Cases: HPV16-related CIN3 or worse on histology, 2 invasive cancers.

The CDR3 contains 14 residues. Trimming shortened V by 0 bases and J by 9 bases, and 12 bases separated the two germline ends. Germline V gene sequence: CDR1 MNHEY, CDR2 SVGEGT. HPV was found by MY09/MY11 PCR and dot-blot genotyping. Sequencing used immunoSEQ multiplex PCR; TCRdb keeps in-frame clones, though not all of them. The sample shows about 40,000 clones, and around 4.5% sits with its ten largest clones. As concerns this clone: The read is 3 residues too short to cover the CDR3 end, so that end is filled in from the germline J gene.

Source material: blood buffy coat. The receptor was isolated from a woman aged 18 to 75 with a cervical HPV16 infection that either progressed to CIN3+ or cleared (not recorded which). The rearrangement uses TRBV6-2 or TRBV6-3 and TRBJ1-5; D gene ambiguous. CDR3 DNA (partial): TGTGCCAGCAGTTACTCTGCGGTCGCGGTGCCC. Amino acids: CASSYSAVAVP. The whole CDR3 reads CASSYSAVAVPQHF.